A selection of T cell receptor beta chains follows, all from one sample in a study of cytomegalovirus exposure and HLA in healthy donors. This table comes from immunoSEQ multiplex PCR, and its TCRdb copy is limited to in-frame clones, with some not included. Found here are tens of thousands of clones, around 73% of them singletons; the top ten hold around 3.4%. The sample comprised PBMCs. The receptor set was obtained from a woman aged 25 to 45 in good health and CMV-seronegative. Each CDR3 is given with its conserved first and last residue. Fields, in order: V gene, CDR3 protein.

V gene: TRBV28
CDR3 protein: CASSLAGLFPYEQYF

V gene: TRBV18
CDR3 protein: CASSPGGEYNEQFF

V gene: TRBV7-9
CDR3 protein: CASSSWGDQPQHF

V gene: TRBV7-9
CDR3 protein: CASSLDGGMANYGYTF

V gene: TRBV5-1
CDR3 protein: CASSLDLANTRYGYTF

V gene: TRBV4-1
CDR3 protein: CASSQDHGLATAYEQYF

V gene: TRBV6-6
CDR3 protein: CASSHAGWNPAYEQYF

V gene: TRBV5-1
CDR3 protein: CASSFFGLGQLSYEQYF

V gene: TRBV5-1
CDR3 protein: CASSLESGVDYGYTF

V gene: TRBV4-2
CDR3 protein: CASSPGLAGASYEQYF

V gene: TRBV25-1
CDR3 protein: CASRAQGPTNEKLFF

V gene: TRBV9
CDR3 protein: CASSPLGGEAFF

V gene: TRBV5-4
CDR3 protein: CASSPRTVTDTQYF

V gene: TRBV29-1
CDR3 protein: CSVGNLGGSGNTIYF

V gene: TRBV25-1
CDR3 protein: CASSESRGDRKNIQYF

V gene: TRBV5-4
CDR3 protein: CASSYLVEKTQYF

V gene: TRBV30
CDR3 protein: CAWSGGGNIQYF

V gene: TRBV2
CDR3 protein: CASSDRDSGNTIYF

V gene: TRBV11-1
CDR3 protein: CASSRLSGTGPGNTIYF

V gene: TRBV6-1
CDR3 protein: CASSGQFDTGELFF

V gene: TRBV20-1
CDR3 protein: CSSGVNQPQHF

V gene: TRBV27
CDR3 protein: CASSPGQAGETQYF

V gene: TRBV30
CDR3 protein: CAWSQPPRLAATYEQYF

V gene: TRBV6-5
CDR3 protein: CASSYGGRRRNTEAFF